A single sample gave rise to the 27 T cell receptor beta chains below, sequenced in a study of blood T cell repertoires in COVID-19. The repertoire was sequenced with immunoSEQ multiplex PCR; TCRdb's copy has only in-frame clones and lacks some. The table records approximately 210,000 clones, roughly 87% of them present only once. The source material was peripheral blood. The source is a middle-aged man with active or convalescent COVID-19.

The genes are TRBV28 and TRBJ1-5, with TRBD1 matching over 9 bases. Germline CDR1 MDHEN, CDR2 SYDVKM. Trimming at V came to 2 bases and at J to 3 bases, leaving 2 bases not matched to a gene. This CDR3 comprises 15 residues. CDR3 loop: CASSLGQGPNQPQHF. The DNA for the CDR3 is TGTGCCAGCAGTTTAGGACAGGGGCCCAATCAGCCCCAGCATTTT.

V usage is TRBV7-3 and J usage is TRBJ1-1; possibly TRBD1 for D (5 bases). CDR1 and CDR2 (germline): SGHTA, FQGTGA. CDR3 length equals 14 residues. With 2 bases removed from V and 4 bases from J, the gap between germline ends came to 11 bases. The CDR3 sequence: CASSLGPQGTEAFF. The CDR3 region has the DNA TGTGCCAGCAGCTTAGGGCCCCAGGGCACTGAAGCTTTCTTT.

This chain uses TRBV4-1 with TRBJ2-5, with D tentatively TRBD2 (7 bases). The CDR3 consists of 17 residues. CDR1 is MGHRA and CDR2 is YSYEKL in the germline V gene. Trimming shortened V by 3 bases and J by 3 bases, and 20 bases separated the two germline ends. CDR3 protein: CASSHLDEGGKEETQYF. DNA of the CDR3: TGCGCCAGCAGCCACCTCGATGAGGGGGGGAAGGAAGAGACCCAGTACTTC.

This chain connects TRBV27 to TRBJ2-1, with TRBD2 as a possible D gene (6 bases). V lost 6 bases and J lost 9, with 12 bases in between. Germline V gene data show CDR1 as MNHEY and CDR2 as SMNVEV (reference sequence). CDR3 length: 12 residues. DNA of the CDR3: TGTGCCAGCAGGGTCGGGGGTACTGAGCAGTTCTTC. It specifies CASRVGGTEQFF.

The chain combines TRBV5-1 with TRBJ1-2, with 7 positions matching TRBD1. Germline V gene lookup returns CDR1 SGHRS and CDR2 YFSETQ. V shed 1 base, J shed 2 bases, and the junction held 2 bases outside the gene matches. The CDR3 runs 14 residues. CDR3 DNA: TGCGCCAGCAGCTTGCTCAGGGGGAACTATGGCTACACCTTC. This gives the protein CASSLLRGNYGYTF.

The CDR3 bases are TGTGCCAGCAGCTCGGACAGGCTTAAAGAGACCCAGTACTTC. The encoded protein is CASSSDRLKETQYF. The chain couples TRBV7-2 to TRBJ2-5; TRBD1 matches 7 bases. Per germline, CDR1 SGHTA and CDR2 FQGNSA. With 4 bases clipped from V and 3 bases from J, the junction kept 5 bases outside the gene matches. This CDR3 is built from 14 residues.

V gene TRBV29-1 combines with J gene TRBJ2-7, with a possible D match to TRBD1 (5 bases). The CDR3 runs to 12 residues. Per the germline V gene, CDR1 is SQVTM and CDR2 is ANQGSEA. V lost 7 bases and J 6 bases, leaving 16 bases between the germline ends. The CDR3 spells CSAPLDSPEQYF. The CDR3 nucleotides read TGCAGCGCCCCTCTCGACAGCCCCGAGCAGTACTTC.

A few counts support this clone. The chain combines TRBV19 with TRBJ1-6; 9 nucleotides match TRBD1. This CDR3 region has 15 residues. V trimming: 7 bases; J trimming: 6 bases; junction bases outside the gene matches: 7. Germline-derived CDR1 and CDR2 are LNHDA and SQIVND (reference sequence). CDR3 protein: CASNPQGALNSPLHF. CDR3 DNA: TGTGCCAGTAACCCACAGGGGGCACTTAATTCACCCCTCCACTTT.

In its sample, this clone was seen once. V is TRBV7-2 and J is TRBJ2-6, with 7 nucleotides matching TRBD2. Germline trimming cut 4 bases from V and 2 bases from J; bases unmatched to any gene: 8. The CDR3 consists of 17 residues. CDR1 and CDR2 (germline): SGHTA, FQGNSA. CDR3 in amino acids: CASSSRTRRPGANVLTF. The CDR3 DNA reads TGTGCCAGCAGCTCGAGGACTAGACGGCCTGGGGCCAACGTCCTGACTTTC.

This clone was detected only a few times. Other nucleotide sequences in the sample specify the same CDR3. In DNA, the CDR3 is TGTGCCAGCAGCTTGGGGACAGGGTTAAACACTGAAGCTTTCTTT. Its translation is CASSLGTGLNTEAFF. The gene calls are TRBV5-4 and TRBJ1-1; 8 positions agree with TRBD1. This CDR3 is 15 amino acids long. Germline V CDR1 and CDR2: SGHNT, YYREEE (reference sequence). The junction had 3 bases not matched to a gene; V was cut back by 0 bases and J by 2 bases.

This clone was seen a single time. The V and J genes are TRBV7-3 and TRBJ1-1; tentative D call: TRBD1 (6 bases). The CDR3 contains 13 residues. The V end lost 4 bases, the J end lost 1 base, and 7 bases lay between the germline ends. Germline CDR1 SGHTA, CDR2 FQGTGA. CDR3 region: CASSYRENTEAFF. The CDR3 DNA reads as TGTGCCAGCAGCTACAGGGAGAACACTGAAGCTTTCTTT.

The V and J genes are TRBV28 and TRBJ1-1, with 11 bases that match TRBD1. The germline CDR1 and CDR2 sequences are MDHEN and SYDVKM. J was trimmed by 5 bases and V by 2 bases; bases with no gene match: 13. The CDR3 spans 18 residues. CDR3 DNA: TGTGCCAGCAGTTTAACGGTAACACGGACAGGGGGCGAGACTGAAGCTTTCTTT. Translated: CASSLTVTRTGGETEAFF.

V usage is TRBV14 and J usage is TRBJ2-7; D possibly corresponds to TRBD2 (5 bases). Trimming removed 1 base from V and 1 base from J, with 11 bases in between. The length of the CDR3 is 15 residues. CDR1 and CDR2 from the germline V gene are SGHDN and FVKESK. The CDR3 nucleotides read TGTGCCAGCAGCCAAGCCGGGGTAGGGTCCTACGAGCAGTACTTC. It specifies CASSQAGVGSYEQYF.

On this clone: The sample holds other DNA sequences that translate to the same CDR3. The chain has TRBV28 and TRBJ1-2; 8 bases map to TRBD1. The CDR3 is 14 amino acids. V was pared by 6 bases and J by 2 bases, with 5 bases of the junction left unmatched. CDR1 and CDR2 from the germline V gene are MDHEN and SYDVKM. Here the CDR3 reads CASSPGQGNYGYTF. CDR3 bases: TGTGCCAGCAGCCCAGGACAGGGCAACTATGGCTACACCTTC.

CDR3 sequence: CASSSGTGPYEQYF. The CDR3 nucleotides are TGTGCCAGCAGCTCAGGGACAGGGCCGTACGAGCAGTACTTC. V gene TRBV6-6 combines with J gene TRBJ2-7, with 9 bases aligning to TRBD1. V lost 6 bases and J lost 4; bases outside the gene matches: 7. This CDR3 region has 14 residues. CDR1 and CDR2 from the germline V gene are MNHNY and SVGAGI (reference sequence).

V is TRBV28 and J is TRBJ1-6, with a possible D match to TRBD1 (5 bases). The germline gives CDR1 MDHEN, CDR2 SYDVKM. The CDR3 loop spans 15 amino acids. V lost 5 bases to trimming and J lost 8 bases, with 16 bases between them. The CDR3 nucleotides read TGTGCCAGCAGTCCCCCCCCAGGGTACGATTCACCCCTCCACTTT. The encoded protein is CASSPPPGYDSPLHF.

The rearrangement uses TRBV9 and TRBJ1-1; possible D gene TRBD1, 6 bases. The V end was cut by 1 base, the J end by 1 base, with 11 bases between. CDR1 is SGDLS and CDR2 is YYNGEE in the germline V gene. This CDR3 has 15 amino acids. CDR3 bases: TGTGCCAGCAGCGTATCTCACAGGGCGAACACTGAAGCTTTCTTT. Amino acids: CASSVSHRANTEAFF.

The CDR3 spells CSVEDSFSGYTF. DNA for the CDR3: TGCAGCGTTGAGGACAGTTTCTCTGGCTACACCTTC. The chain couples TRBV29-1 to TRBJ1-2, with a possible D match to TRBD1 (6 bases). This CDR3 spans 12 amino acids. V lost 3 bases and J 7 bases, leaving 12 bases between the germline ends. Germline lookup yields CDR1 SQVTM and CDR2 ANQGSEA.

The chain has TRBV7-9 and TRBJ2-1, with TRBD2 matching 7 bases. Germline trimming cut 2 bases from V and 9 bases from J; bases unmatched to any gene: 7. Germline CDR1 SEHNR, CDR2 FQNEAQ (reference sequence). CDR3 length: 14 amino acids. Here the CDR3 reads CASSLTGGGGEQFF. The CDR3 nucleotides read TGTGCCAGCAGCTTAACGGGAGGAGGTGGTGAGCAGTTCTTC.

V usage is TRBV24-1 and J usage is TRBJ1-5; 7 nucleotides line up with TRBD1. CDR1 KGHDR and CDR2 SFDVKD come from the germline V gene. There are 14 residues in the CDR3. Germline trimming cut 4 bases from V and 5 bases from J; bases unmatched to any gene: 4. The CDR3 DNA sequence: TGTGCCACCAGTGAGAGAACAGGGGATCAGCCCCAGCATTTT. Its protein is CATSERTGDQPQHF.

The V and J genes are TRBV6-5 and TRBJ2-7; TRBD1 matches 7 bases. The CDR3 spans 15 residues. The V and J ends lost 6 bases and 2 bases, in that order; junction bases with no gene match: 10. Per the germline V gene, CDR1 is MNHEY and CDR2 is SVGAGI. CDR3: CASRVSGTDTYEQYF. The CDR3 DNA sequence: TGTGCCAGCAGGGTGTCGGGGACAGATACCTACGAGCAGTACTTC.

The rearrangement links TRBV19 to TRBJ2-7, with 7 bases that match TRBD2. The CDR3 loop spans 13 amino acids. Germline V CDR1 and CDR2: LNHDA, SQIVND (reference sequence). Trimming removed 4 bases from V and 3 bases from J; junction bases left unmatched: 3. CDR3 residues: CASSTGGGYEQYF. The CDR3 DNA reads as TGTGCCAGTAGTACGGGAGGAGGCTACGAGCAGTACTTC.

This clone was counted once. The chain is built from TRBV19 and TRBJ1-2; D perhaps matches TRBD1 (6 bases). CDR1 is LNHDA, CDR2 SQIVND, per germline (reference sequence). This CDR3 contains 15 residues. Between the trimmed V and J ends, which lost 5 bases and 2 bases, there was a span of 15 bases. CDR3 amino acids: CASSDHWTENYGYTF. CDR3 DNA: TGTGCCAGTAGTGACCACTGGACAGAGAACTATGGCTACACCTTC.

The genes are TRBV5-4 and TRBJ2-2, with 8 bases identical to TRBD1. The germline V gene has CDR1 SGHNT and CDR2 YYREEE (reference sequence). V was clipped by 7 bases and J by 7 bases; unmatched bases: 12. CDR3 size: 15 residues. Here the CDR3 reads CASGTPDRAVGELFF. The CDR3 nucleotides read TGTGCCAGCGGTACCCCGGACAGGGCGGTCGGGGAGCTGTTTTTT. Combining the CDR3 with reference TRBV5-4 and TRBJ2-2 gives the whole variable domain ETGVTQSPTHLIKTRGQQVTLRCSSQSGHNTVSWYQQALGQGPQFIFQYYREEENGRGNFPPRFSGLQFPNYSSELNVNALELDDSALYLCASGTPDRAVGELFFGEGSRLTVL.

J is TRBJ2-4 and V is TRBV27; 7 nucleotides line up with TRBD1. The trim removed 2 bases at V and 1 base at J, leaving 11 bases unmatched. This CDR3 has 18 amino acids. Per the germline V gene, CDR1 is MNHEY and CDR2 is SMNVEV (reference sequence). CDR3 nucleotides: TGTGCCAGCAGTTTAACGATGGGACAGCCGGATGCCAAAAACATTCAGTACTTC. It yields the protein CASSLTMGQPDAKNIQYF.

J is TRBJ1-1 and V is TRBV9, with 8 bases aligning to TRBD1. Germline V lookup: CDR1 SGDLS, CDR2 YYNGEE. V dropped 0 bases and J dropped 0; count of bases not matched to a gene: 4. This CDR3 region has 16 residues. The CDR3 DNA reads as TGTGCCAGCAGCGTAGTGGACAGGGTGGTGAACACTGAAGCTTTCTTT. Amino acids: CASSVVDRVVNTEAFF.

V and J are TRBV7-8 and TRBJ1-4; 7 bases agree with TRBD1. V shed 9 bases, J shed 1 base, and the junction held 5 bases outside the gene matches. This CDR3 region has 14 residues. Per the germline V gene, CDR1 is SGHVS and CDR2 is FQNEAQ. CDR3: CASTGTETNEKLFF. In DNA, the CDR3 is TGTGCCAGTACTGGGACAGAAACTAATGAAAAACTGTTTTTT.